This T cell receptor beta chain was sequenced for a study of CD8+CD57+ T cells in acquired aplastic anemia. Study-wide findings and caveats: Patient and control CD8+ Simpson's diversity was not significantly different.

Genomic DNA served as template for TCR beta VDJ and CDR3 profiling. TCRdb redid the calling of the reads with MiXCR, one entry per CDR3 protein. Among some 120,000 distinct CDR3 sequences listed, over 30% were seen once. The CDR3 sequence is 14 residues long. V lost 6 bases, J lost 2 bases, and 4 bases stayed unmatched. The V gene's germline CDR1 is SNHLY and CDR2 FYNNEI. Patients chosen for sequencing had shown CD8+CD57+ cell expansion by flow cytometry. Severe acquired aplastic anemia was diagnosed in all patients. Note on this clonotype: What it binds is not known.

V usage is TRBV2 and J usage is TRBJ2-3; 8 bases agree with TRBD2. The clonotype originates from a human donor with aplastic anemia. Material: sorted CD4+, CD8+, or CD8+CD57+ T cells (not recorded which) from PBMCs. Here the CDR3 reads CASRTGGFTDTQYF. As DNA, the CDR3 is TGTGCCAGCAGGACGGGGGGGTTCACAGATACGCAGTATTTT.